Sequencing of this T cell receptor beta chain was carried out in a study of control samples from healthy donors and cancer patients. Sequenced by immunoSEQ multiplex PCR; TCRdb stores in-frame clones only, minus some. Of under 130,000 clones listed, more than 85% are singletons. The CDR3 extends over 15 amino acids. The V end lost 5 bases, the J end lost 0 bases, and 8 bases lay between the germline ends. The germline gives CDR1 SEHNR, CDR2 FQNEAQ (reference sequence). This TCR came from a man in his 60s with lung cancer. The chain joins TRBV7-9 to TRBJ1-6, with TRBD1 as a possible D gene (5 bases). Sequenced input: PBMCs. The CDR3 DNA sequence: TGTGCCAGCAGCGGGGGGAGCTCCTATAATTCACCCCTCCACTTT. Its translation is CASSGGSSYNSPLHF. Filled out from reference TRBV7-9 and TRBJ1-6, the complete variable domain reads DTGVSQNPRHKITKRGQNVTFRCDPISEHNRLYWYRQTLGQGPEFLTYFQNEAQLEKSRLLSDRFSAERPKGSFSTLEIQRTEQGDSAMYLCASSGGSSYNSPLHFGNGTRLTVT.